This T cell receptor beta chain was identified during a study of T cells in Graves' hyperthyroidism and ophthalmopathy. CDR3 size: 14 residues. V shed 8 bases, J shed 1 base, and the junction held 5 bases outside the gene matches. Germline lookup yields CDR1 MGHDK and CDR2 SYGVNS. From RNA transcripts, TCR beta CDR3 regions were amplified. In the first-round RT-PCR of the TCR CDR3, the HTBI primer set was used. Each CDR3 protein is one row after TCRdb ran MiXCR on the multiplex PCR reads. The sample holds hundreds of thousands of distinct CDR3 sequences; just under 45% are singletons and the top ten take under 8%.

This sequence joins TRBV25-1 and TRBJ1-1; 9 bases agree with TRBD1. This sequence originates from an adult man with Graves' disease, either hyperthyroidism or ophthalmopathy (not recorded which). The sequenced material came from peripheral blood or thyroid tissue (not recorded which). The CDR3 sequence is CASGETGGNTEAFF. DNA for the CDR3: TGTGCCAGCGGGGAGACAGGGGGGAACACTGAAGCTTTCTTT.